Given below is one TCR beta chain in context. In the original processing: Nucleated cell number was recorded as an estimate derived from reference gene primer amplification. Only in-frame clones appear in the TCRdb table, and some are missing; sequencing was by immunoSEQ multiplex PCR. From that table come the V and J calls and clone size; the DNA was used to work out D and trimming. The data contain 55,000 to 70,000 clones, about 80% of them singletons. This sample was included in a study of blood T cell repertoires in COVID-19. Study background: There were acute and convalescent COVID-19 samples, and they came from the United States, Italy and Spain. Nucleic acid was either cDNA or gDNA, and it came from T cells, B-cell-depleted T cells, or PBMCs.

The CDR3 has 14 amino acids. Germline assignment: CDR1 MDHEN and CDR2 SYDVKM. Trimming at V came to 7 bases and at J to 9 bases, leaving 8 bases not matched to a gene. The TCR was taken from a woman of 80 years or more with acute or convalescent COVID-19. The sample was peripheral blood. This chain links TRBV28 with TRBJ2-1; 11 nucleotides line up with TRBD2. CDR3 sequence reads: CASIGTSGLTEQFF. CDR3 coding DNA: TGTGCCAGCATAGGGACTAGCGGATTAACTGAGCAGTTCTTC.